The clone carrying this T cell receptor beta chain was seen many times. The antigen remains unidentified. The sample belongs to a study of spatial heterogeneity in lung cancer. Study-level information: Beta-chain sequences consistently outnumbered alpha-chain sequences in detection. Study findings and constraints: Compared with follow-up, resection was when ubiquitous expanded tumor TCRs appeared in blood more.

A unique molecular identifier was carried by every single TCR cDNA molecule. TCRdb reprocessed the 5' RACE reads via MiXCR and lists one record per CDR3 protein. The repertoire holds around 40,000 distinct CDR3 sequences, roughly 5.8% seen once, with roughly 11% in the top ten. Regarding time point: sample taken at primary tumor resection. Without sorting, whole RNA was sequenced from tumor, nontumor lung or frozen PBMC. The donors, more than 55 patients with untreated early-stage non-small cell lung cancer, provided the samples. Sample: PBMCs, taken at surgery. The sequence was collected from a male donor with early-stage non-small cell lung cancer.

The CDR3 DNA sequence: TGTGCCAGTATTAGAGGAGGGGGCCCGGGGGGCAATCAGCCCCAGCATTTT. Translating gives CASIRGGGPGGNQPQHF. The chain uses TRBV19 and TRBJ1-5; 7 nucleotides align to TRBD1. The trim removed 7 bases at V and 2 bases at J, leaving 14 bases unmatched. This CDR3 is 17 amino acids long. Germline V gives CDR1 LNHDA, CDR2 SQIVND (reference sequence).